This paragraph covers one T cell receptor beta chain sequence. Its antigen is as yet unknown. Germline lookup yields CDR1 LNHDA and CDR2 SQIVND (reference sequence). The CDR3 has 13 residues. With 5 bases removed from V and 3 bases from J, the gap between germline ends came to 8 bases. Libraries were prepared by immunoSEQ multiplex PCR; TCRdb keeps only in-frame clonotypes and omits some of them. The sample lists some 140,000 clones, 91% seen once, with about 1.9% in the top ten. The entry originates in a study of T cell responses to AZD1222 COVID-19 vaccine. Findings and caveats of the study: Just five to seven people given AZD1222 tested seropositive at baseline.

This TCR derives from an adult who received the AZD1222 COVID-19 vaccine. Source: peripheral blood, taken 28 days after the second AZD1222 dose. This chain uses TRBV19 with TRBJ1-5; no reliable D call. CDR3 sequence reads: CASSFSANQPQHF. CDR3 bases: TGTGCCAGTAGTTTCAGTGCCAATCAGCCCCAGCATTTT.